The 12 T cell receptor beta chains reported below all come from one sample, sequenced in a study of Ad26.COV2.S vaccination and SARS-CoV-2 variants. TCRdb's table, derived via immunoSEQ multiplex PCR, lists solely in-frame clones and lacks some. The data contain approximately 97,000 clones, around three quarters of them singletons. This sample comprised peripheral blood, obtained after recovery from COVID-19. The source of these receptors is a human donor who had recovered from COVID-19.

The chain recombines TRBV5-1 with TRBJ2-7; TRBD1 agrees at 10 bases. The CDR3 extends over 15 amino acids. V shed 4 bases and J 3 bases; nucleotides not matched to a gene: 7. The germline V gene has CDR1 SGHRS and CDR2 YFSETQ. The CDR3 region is CASSESGTGDYEQYF. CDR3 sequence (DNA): TGCGCCAGCAGCGAATCCGGGACAGGGGACTACGAGCAGTACTTC.

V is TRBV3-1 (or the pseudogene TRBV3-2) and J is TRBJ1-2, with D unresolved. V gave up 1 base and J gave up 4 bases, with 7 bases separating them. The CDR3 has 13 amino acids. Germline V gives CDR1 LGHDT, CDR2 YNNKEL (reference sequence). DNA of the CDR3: TGTGCCAGCAGCCAAGCGGCCAGCTATGGCTACACCTTC. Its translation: CASSQAASYGYTF.

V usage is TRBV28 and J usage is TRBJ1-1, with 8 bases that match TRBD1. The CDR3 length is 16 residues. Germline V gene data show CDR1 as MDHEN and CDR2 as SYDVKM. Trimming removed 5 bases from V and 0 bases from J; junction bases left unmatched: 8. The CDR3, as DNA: TGTGCCAGCAGTCCTCCGGGACAGGCCATGAACACTGAAGCTTTCTTT. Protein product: CASSPPGQAMNTEAFF.

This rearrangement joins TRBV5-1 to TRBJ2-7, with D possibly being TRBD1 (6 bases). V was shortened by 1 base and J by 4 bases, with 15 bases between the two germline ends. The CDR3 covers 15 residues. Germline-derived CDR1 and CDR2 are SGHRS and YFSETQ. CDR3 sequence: CASSLSTGQLYEQYF. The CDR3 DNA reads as TGCGCCAGCAGCTTGTCAACAGGGCAGTTATACGAGCAGTACTTC.

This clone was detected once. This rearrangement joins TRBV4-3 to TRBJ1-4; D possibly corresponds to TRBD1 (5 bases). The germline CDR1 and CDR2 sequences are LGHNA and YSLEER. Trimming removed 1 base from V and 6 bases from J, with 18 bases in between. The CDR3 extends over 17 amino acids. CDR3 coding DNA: TGCGCCAGCAGCCAAGTCCCCCCCCCGGCGGGGGATGAAAAACTGTTTTTT. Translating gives CASSQVPPPAGDEKLFF.

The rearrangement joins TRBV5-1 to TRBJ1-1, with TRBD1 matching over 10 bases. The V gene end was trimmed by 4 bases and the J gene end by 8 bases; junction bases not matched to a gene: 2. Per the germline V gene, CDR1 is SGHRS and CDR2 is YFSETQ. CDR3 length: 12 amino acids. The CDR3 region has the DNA TGCGCCAGCAGCGGACAGGGGGTAGAAGCTTTCTTT. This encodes CASSGQGVEAFF.

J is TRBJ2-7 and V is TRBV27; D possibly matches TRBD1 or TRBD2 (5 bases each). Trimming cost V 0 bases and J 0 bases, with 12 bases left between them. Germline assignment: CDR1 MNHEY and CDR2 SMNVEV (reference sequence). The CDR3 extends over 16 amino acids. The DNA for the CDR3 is TGTGCCAGCAGTTTATCCCCGGGACCCAGCTCCTACGAGCAGTACTTC. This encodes CASSLSPGPSSYEQYF.

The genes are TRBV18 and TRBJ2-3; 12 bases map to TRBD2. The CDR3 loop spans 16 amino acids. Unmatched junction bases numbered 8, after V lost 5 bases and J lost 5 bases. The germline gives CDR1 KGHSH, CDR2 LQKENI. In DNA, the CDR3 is TGTGCCAGCTCAAGAAGCGCTAGCGGGGGGGGAGATACGCAGTATTTT. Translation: CASSRSASGGGDTQYF.

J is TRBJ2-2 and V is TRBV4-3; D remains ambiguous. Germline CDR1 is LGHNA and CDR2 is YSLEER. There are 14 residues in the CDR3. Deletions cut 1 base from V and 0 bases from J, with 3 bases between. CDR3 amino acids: CASSQATNTGELFF. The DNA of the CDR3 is TGCGCCAGCAGCCAAGCGACGAACACCGGGGAGCTGTTTTTT.

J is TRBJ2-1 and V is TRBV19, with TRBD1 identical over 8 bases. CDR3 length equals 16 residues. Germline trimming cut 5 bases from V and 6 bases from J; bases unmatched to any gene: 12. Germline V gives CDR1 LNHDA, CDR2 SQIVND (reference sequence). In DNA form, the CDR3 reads TGTGCCAGTAGTTCCTGGACAGGGCGAGGGACCAATGAGCAGTTCTTC. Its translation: CASSSWTGRGTNEQFF.

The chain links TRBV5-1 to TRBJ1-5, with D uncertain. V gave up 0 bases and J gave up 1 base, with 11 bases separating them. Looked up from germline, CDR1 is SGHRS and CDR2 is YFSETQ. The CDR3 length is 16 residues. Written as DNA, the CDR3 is TGCGCCAGCAGCTTGGAATCACCGGGCAGCAATCAGCCCCAGCATTTT. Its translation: CASSLESPGSNQPQHF.

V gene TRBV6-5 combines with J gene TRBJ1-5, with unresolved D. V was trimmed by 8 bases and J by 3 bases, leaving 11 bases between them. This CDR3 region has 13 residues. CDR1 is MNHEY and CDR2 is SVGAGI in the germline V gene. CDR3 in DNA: TGTGCCAGCTCCAGGAGCCCCAATCAGCCCCAGCATTTT. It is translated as CASSRSPNQPQHF.